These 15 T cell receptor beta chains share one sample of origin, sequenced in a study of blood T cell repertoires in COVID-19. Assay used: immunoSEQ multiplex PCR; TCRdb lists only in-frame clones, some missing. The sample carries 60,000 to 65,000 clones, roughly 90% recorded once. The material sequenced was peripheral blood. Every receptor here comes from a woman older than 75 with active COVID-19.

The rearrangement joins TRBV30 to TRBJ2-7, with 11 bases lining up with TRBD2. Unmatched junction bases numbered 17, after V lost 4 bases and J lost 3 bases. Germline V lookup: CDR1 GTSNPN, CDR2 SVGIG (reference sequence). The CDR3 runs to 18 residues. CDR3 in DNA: TGTGCCTGGACCCACTGGGTAGCGGGAGGGCAAGAAAACTACGAGCAGTACTTC. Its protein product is CAWTHWVAGGQENYEQYF. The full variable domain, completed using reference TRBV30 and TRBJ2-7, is SQTIHQWPATLVQPVGSPLSLECTVEGTSNPNLYWYRQAAGRGLQLLFYSVGIGQISSEVPQNLSASRPQDRQFILSSKKLLLSDSGFYLCAWTHWVAGGQENYEQYFGPGTRLTVT.

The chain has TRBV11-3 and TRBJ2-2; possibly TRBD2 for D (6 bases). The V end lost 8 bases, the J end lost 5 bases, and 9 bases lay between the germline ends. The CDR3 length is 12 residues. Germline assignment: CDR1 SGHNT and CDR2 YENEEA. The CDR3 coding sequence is TGTGCCAGCCAGGCGGGGACCGGGGAGCTGTTTTTT. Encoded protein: CASQAGTGELFF.

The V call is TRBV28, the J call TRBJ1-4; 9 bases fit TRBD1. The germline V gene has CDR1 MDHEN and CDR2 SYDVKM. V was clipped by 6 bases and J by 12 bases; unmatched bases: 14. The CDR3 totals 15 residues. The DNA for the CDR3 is TGTGCCAGCAGGACCACCGGGACAGGGATGCCTGAACTGTTTTTT. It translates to CASRTTGTGMPELFF.

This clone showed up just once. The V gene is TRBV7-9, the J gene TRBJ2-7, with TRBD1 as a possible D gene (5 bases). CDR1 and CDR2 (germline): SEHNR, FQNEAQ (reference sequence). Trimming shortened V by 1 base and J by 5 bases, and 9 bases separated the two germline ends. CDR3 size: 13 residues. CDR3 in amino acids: CASSLDGRDEQYV. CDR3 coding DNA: TGTGCCAGCAGCTTAGATGGCAGGGACGAGCAGTACGTC.

CDR3 in DNA: TGTGCCAGCAGCTTTATCCAGGGGGCTGGGAACACTGAAGCTTTCTTT. Translated, it gives CASSFIQGAGNTEAFF. The chain employs TRBV5-6 and TRBJ1-1; 8 bases fit TRBD1. Germline CDR1 SGHDT, CDR2 YYEEEE. J gave up 1 base and V 2 bases, and 7 bases lay outside the gene matches. This CDR3 has 16 residues.

The CDR3 DNA follows: TGTGCCAGCTCAGACGACAGGGGGCTACAGGGCTACACCTTC. The encoded protein is CASSDDRGLQGYTF. This chain connects TRBV18 to TRBJ1-2; 10 positions match TRBD1. The V gene end was trimmed by 5 bases and the J gene end by 8 bases; junction bases not matched to a gene: 8. The CDR3 covers 14 residues. The germline gives CDR1 KGHSH, CDR2 LQKENI.

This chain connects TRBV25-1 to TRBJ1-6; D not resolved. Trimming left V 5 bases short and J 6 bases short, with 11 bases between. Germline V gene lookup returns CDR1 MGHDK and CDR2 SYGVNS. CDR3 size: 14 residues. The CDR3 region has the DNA TGTGCCAGCAGTCGAGATCCAACTAATTCACCCCTCCACTTT. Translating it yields CASSRDPTNSPLHF.

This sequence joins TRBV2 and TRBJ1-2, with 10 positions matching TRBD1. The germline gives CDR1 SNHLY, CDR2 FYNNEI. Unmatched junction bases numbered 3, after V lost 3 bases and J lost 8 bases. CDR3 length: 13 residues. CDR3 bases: TGTGCCAGCAGTGATGACAGGGGGCAAGGCTACACCTTC. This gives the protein CASSDDRGQGYTF.

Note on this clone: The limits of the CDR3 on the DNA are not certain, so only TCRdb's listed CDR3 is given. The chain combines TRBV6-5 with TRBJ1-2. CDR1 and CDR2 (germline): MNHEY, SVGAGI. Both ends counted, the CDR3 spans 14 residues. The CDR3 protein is CASTSGGADYGYTF.

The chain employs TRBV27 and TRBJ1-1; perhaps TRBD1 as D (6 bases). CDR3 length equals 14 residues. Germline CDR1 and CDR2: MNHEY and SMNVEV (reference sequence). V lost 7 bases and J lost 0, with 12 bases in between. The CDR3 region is CASKPDSLNTEAFF. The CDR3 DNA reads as TGTGCCAGCAAACCGGACAGCCTGAACACTGAAGCTTTCTTT.

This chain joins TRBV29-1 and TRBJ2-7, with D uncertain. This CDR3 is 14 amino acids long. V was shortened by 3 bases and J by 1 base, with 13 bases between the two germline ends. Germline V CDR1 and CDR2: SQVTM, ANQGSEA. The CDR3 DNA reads TGCAGCGTTGACGGGTTGGCCAGATCCTACGAGCAGTACGTC. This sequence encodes CSVDGLARSYEQYV.

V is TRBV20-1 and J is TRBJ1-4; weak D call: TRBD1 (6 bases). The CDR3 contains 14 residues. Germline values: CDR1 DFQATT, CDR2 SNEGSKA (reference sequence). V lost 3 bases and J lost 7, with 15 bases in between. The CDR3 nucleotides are TGCAGTGCTAGTTCACAGGGTTTCAGTGAAAAACTGTTTTTT. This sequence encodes CSASSQGFSEKLFF.

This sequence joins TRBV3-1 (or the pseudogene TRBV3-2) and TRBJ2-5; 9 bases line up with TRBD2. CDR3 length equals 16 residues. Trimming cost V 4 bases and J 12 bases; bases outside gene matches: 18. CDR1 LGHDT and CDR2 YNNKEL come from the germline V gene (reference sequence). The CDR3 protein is CASSRPLKAPGGGEYF. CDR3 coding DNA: TGTGCCAGCAGCCGCCCTCTTAAGGCCCCGGGCGGGGGGGAGTACTTC.

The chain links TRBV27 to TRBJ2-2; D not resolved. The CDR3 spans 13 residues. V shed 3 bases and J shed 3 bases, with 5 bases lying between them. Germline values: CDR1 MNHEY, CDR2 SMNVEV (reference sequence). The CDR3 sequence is CASSFFDTGELFF. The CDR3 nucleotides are TGTGCCAGCAGTTTCTTCGACACCGGGGAGCTGTTTTTT.

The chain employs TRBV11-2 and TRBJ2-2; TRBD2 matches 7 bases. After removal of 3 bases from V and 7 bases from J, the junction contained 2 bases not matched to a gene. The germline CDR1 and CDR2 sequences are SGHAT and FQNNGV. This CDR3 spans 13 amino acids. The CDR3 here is CASSLGGSGELFF. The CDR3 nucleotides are TGTGCCAGCAGCTTGGGGGGGAGCGGGGAGCTGTTTTTT.